These 24 T cell receptor beta chains share one sample of origin, sequenced in a study of Graves' ophthalmopathy and Graves' hyperthyroidism. Using RNA transcripts, the TCR beta CDR3 regions were amplified. An opening RT-PCR round employed HTBI primers and preceded a second-round multiplex PCR. One entry per CDR3 protein, called by TCRdb with MiXCR from the multiplex PCR reads. In the table there are 400,000 to 500,000 distinct CDR3 sequences, roughly 21% of which are singletons. Sequencing input: peripheral blood. The receptors derive from a woman younger than 30 with stable Graves' hyperthyroidism.

This clonotype appeared many times. This rearrangement joins TRBV6-1 to TRBJ2-7, with 7 bases that match TRBD1. This CDR3 has 15 residues. CDR1 is MNHNS and CDR2 is SASEGT in the germline V gene. With V trimmed by 6 bases and J by 1 base, 9 bases remained unmatched. CDR3 residues: CASSPRQGWSYEQYF. CDR3 nucleotides: TGTGCCAGCAGCCCCCGACAGGGTTGGTCCTACGAGCAGTACTTC.

This rearrangement joins TRBV25-1 to TRBJ2-7, with a weak D call TRBD2 (6 bases). V was clipped by 9 bases and J by 8 bases, with 26 bases between them. The length of the CDR3 is 15 residues. CDR1 MGHDK and CDR2 SYGVNS come from the germline V gene. CDR3 sequence reads: CASSLTAGPTVKQYF. The CDR3 DNA reads TGTGCCAGTAGCTTAACAGCGGGTCCAACGGTGAAGCAGTACTTC.

This clonotype came up many times. One junction end disagrees with the germline gene, perhaps due to a read error. The rearrangement joins TRBV12-3 or TRBV12-4 to TRBJ1-5; D is undetermined. The CDR3 length is 15 residues. In nucleotides, the CDR3 is TGTGCCAGCAGTTTTACCAGGTCCGGGGATCAGCTCCAGCATTTT. The encoded protein is CASSFTRSGDQLQHF.

This clonotype was seen repeatedly, ten times or more. CDR3 residues: CSAGTKYEQYF. Here the CDR3 DNA reads TGCAGTGCAGGCACCAAGTACGAGCAGTACTTC. The chain is built from TRBV20-1 and TRBJ2-7; D remains unclear. Germline V CDR1 and CDR2: DFQATT, SNEGSKA (reference sequence). Trimming took 6 bases from V and 4 from J, leaving 10 bases between them. This CDR3 comprises 11 residues.

This clonotype was seen ten or more times. The chain uses TRBV6-2 or TRBV6-3 and TRBJ2-7; D may be TRBD1 (5 bases). Germline values: CDR1 MNHEY, CDR2 SVGEGT. V gave up 5 bases and J gave up 4 bases, with 9 bases separating them. This CDR3 is 12 amino acids long. For the CDR3, the DNA is TGTGCCAGCAGTCGACAGAATTACGAGCAGTACTTC. This codes for CASSRQNYEQYF.

This sequence joins TRBV11-2 and TRBJ2-7; 9 nucleotides align to TRBD2. V lost 5 bases, J lost 0 bases, and 8 bases stayed unmatched. From germline, CDR1 is SGHAT and CDR2 FQNNGV. The CDR3 totals 16 residues. The CDR3 DNA is TGTGCCAGCAGCCCCAGACTAGCGGCTAGCTCCTACGAGCAGTACTTC. Amino acid sequence: CASSPRLAASSYEQYF.

The sample holds many counts of this clonotype. V and J are TRBV24-1 and TRBJ2-2, with D unresolved. Germline V gene lookup returns CDR1 KGHDR and CDR2 SFDVKD. CDR3 length equals 16 residues. V lost 5 bases, J lost 2 bases, and 14 bases lay in between. CDR3 nucleotides: TGTGCCACCAGTGCAAACCGCGGAACCAACACCGGGGAGCTGTTTTTT. The encoded protein is CATSANRGTNTGELFF.

The chain carries TRBV13 and TRBJ2-7, with 9 bases identical to TRBD1. Germline assignment: CDR1 PRHDT and CDR2 FYEKMQ (reference sequence). V gave up 2 bases and J gave up 0 bases; unmatched junction bases: 5. CDR3 length equals 16 residues. The DNA of the CDR3 is TGTGCCAGCAGCTTACTTGGGACAGGGAACTCCTACGAGCAGTACTTC. Its translation: CASSLLGTGNSYEQYF. Supplemented by reference TRBV13 and TRBJ2-7, the full variable domain reads AAGVIQSPRHLIKEKRETATLKCYPIPRHDTVYWYQQGPGQDPQFLISFYEKMQSDKGSIPDRFSAQQFSDYHSELNMSSLELGDSALYFCASSLLGTGNSYEQYFGPGTRLTVT.

This clonotype was seen repeatedly, ten times or more. The chain uses TRBV24-1 and TRBJ2-2; a weak D match, TRBD1 (5 bases). The germline V gene encodes CDR1 KGHDR and CDR2 SFDVKD. The V and J ends lost 3 bases and 6 bases respectively, with 10 bases between them. This CDR3 region has 14 residues. CDR3 nucleotides: TGTGCCACCAGTGATGGCTGGGGCCCCGGGGAGCTGTTTTTT. It translates to CATSDGWGPGELFF.

This clonotype showed up many times. V usage is TRBV6-6 and J usage is TRBJ2-5, with 9 bases fitting TRBD2. Germline trimming cut 6 bases from V and 1 base from J; bases unmatched to any gene: 24. Germline CDR1 MNHNY, CDR2 SVGAGI (reference sequence). The CDR3 has 21 amino acids. In DNA, the CDR3 is TGTGCCAGCAGCCCCTTCTTCCTCTTGGCGGGAGGGCCCGCTGGCCAAGAGACCCAGTACTTC. This encodes CASSPFFLLAGGPAGQETQYF.

The gene calls are TRBV12-3 or TRBV12-4 and TRBJ2-4; D possibly corresponds to TRBD2 (5 bases). The CDR3 length is 16 residues. V shed 4 bases and J shed 3 bases, with 16 bases lying between them. The CDR3 nucleotides are TGTGCCAGCAGTTCCCGGGGTGTGGGGTTCAAAAACATTCAGTACTTC. It is translated as CASSSRGVGFKNIQYF.

This clonotype occurred many times. The V gene is TRBV14, the J gene TRBJ2-4; TRBD1 matches 9 bases. Trimming at V came to 2 bases and at J to 6 bases, leaving 2 bases not matched to a gene. Germline loops: CDR1 SGHDN, CDR2 FVKESK. This CDR3 has 14 amino acids. CDR3 coding DNA: TGTGCCAGCAGCCAATCGGACAGGGGAAACATTCAGTACTTC. Its protein product is CASSQSDRGNIQYF.

The sample holds many counts of this clonotype. The chain has TRBV2 and TRBJ2-2; 11 nucleotides line up with TRBD2. The germline V gene has CDR1 SNHLY and CDR2 FYNNEI. CDR3 length: 15 amino acids. The junction had 3 bases not matched to a gene; V was cut back by 6 bases and J by 3 bases. The CDR3 loop is CASRGGLADTGELFF. The CDR3 DNA reads TGTGCCAGCAGGGGGGGACTAGCGGACACCGGGGAGCTGTTTTTT.

The rearrangement links TRBV6-5 to TRBJ2-7; D perhaps matches TRBD2 (6 bases). In germline, CDR1 is MNHEY, CDR2 SVGAGI. The length of the CDR3 is 14 residues. Trimming took 0 bases from V and 4 from J, leaving 10 bases between them. This CDR3 is CASSYSGLLYEQYF. In DNA, the CDR3 is TGTGCCAGCAGTTACTCGGGACTCCTTTACGAGCAGTACTTC.

In this sample, this clonotype turned up once. The chain carries TRBV19 and TRBJ2-5, with D tentatively TRBD1 or TRBD2 (6 bases each). The V end was cut by 3 bases, the J end by 10 bases, with 18 bases between. The CDR3 covers 14 residues. Per the germline V gene, CDR1 is LNHDA and CDR2 is SQIVND (reference sequence). Here the CDR3 reads CASSIGRGRGDQYF. The CDR3, as DNA: TGTGCCAGTAGTATCGGCAGGGGAAGGGGGGACCAGTACTTC.

This clonotype was recorded at least ten times. This chain connects TRBV11-2 to TRBJ2-4; the D is unclear. The V gene's germline CDR1 is SGHAT and CDR2 FQNNGV. The CDR3 consists of 12 residues. The V end lost 0 bases, the J end lost 12 bases, and 9 bases lay between the germline ends. The CDR3 protein is CASSLDARTQYF. The CDR3 DNA reads TGTGCCAGCAGCTTAGATGCACGCACTCAGTACTTC.

This clonotype was recorded at least ten times. V is TRBV29-1 and J is TRBJ1-2, with D uncertain. The CDR3 loop spans 12 amino acids. The V end was cut by 3 bases, the J end by 7 bases, with 12 bases between. Germline CDR1 and CDR2: SQVTM and ANQGSEA. The CDR3 loop reads CSVDRNYGGYTF. The CDR3 DNA reads as TGCAGCGTTGATCGGAACTATGGTGGCTACACCTTC.

This clonotype was seen repeatedly, ten times or more. The CDR3 region has the DNA TGTGCCATCAGTGAGTCAGGGGGCCAAGAGACCCAGTACTTC. Its protein product is CAISESGGQETQYF. The chain has TRBV10-3 and TRBJ2-5, with a tentative D call TRBD1 (6 bases). The V and J ends lost 0 bases and 1 base respectively, with 6 bases between them. The CDR3 runs 14 residues. Germline CDR1 ENHRY, CDR2 SYGVKD.

This clonotype was detected many times. The J gene is TRBJ2-5, the V gene TRBV12-3 or TRBV12-4; tentative D call: TRBD1 (6 bases). The V end lost 6 bases, the J end lost 4 bases, and 12 bases lay between the germline ends. The CDR3 is made up of 13 amino acids. CDR3: CASSTGSGETQYF. The DNA of the CDR3 is TGTGCCAGCAGCACAGGGAGTGGAGAGACCCAGTACTTC.

This clonotype was seen at least ten times. The rearrangement joins TRBV28 to TRBJ1-2, with D unresolved. This CDR3 comprises 15 residues. Germline loops: CDR1 MDHEN, CDR2 SYDVKM. Trimming left V 1 base short and J 2 bases short, with 11 bases between. CDR3 bases: TGTGCCAGCAGTTTATACTTATCCACGAACTATGGCTACACCTTC. Its translation: CASSLYLSTNYGYTF.

This clonotype was counted only a few times. The rearrangement uses TRBV6-2 or TRBV6-3 and TRBJ1-3, with 8 bases fitting TRBD1. The CDR3 is 18 amino acids. Germline CDR1 MNHEY, CDR2 SVGEGT. J lost 2 bases, V lost 2 bases, and 11 bases had no gene match. CDR3 in amino acids: CASSYTPYSGGTGNTIYF. CDR3 coding DNA: TGTGCCAGCAGTTACACACCGTATTCAGGGGGCACTGGAAACACCATATATTTT.

This clonotype was counted at least ten times. The rearrangement uses TRBV14 and TRBJ1-6; D is unresolved. Trimming stripped 2 bases from V and 8 bases from J, with 7 bases between. There are 13 residues in the CDR3. Germline CDR1 and CDR2: SGHDN and FVKESK. Written as DNA, the CDR3 is TGTGCCAGCAGCCAACGGAAGGATTCACCCCTCCACTTT. Its translation is CASSQRKDSPLHF.

This chain connects TRBV30 to TRBJ2-7; tentatively, D is TRBD1 (6 bases). This CDR3 has 15 amino acids. The germline V gene has CDR1 GTSNPN and CDR2 SVGIG (reference sequence). Trimming took off 4 bases at V and 2 bases at J, with 18 bases between the two ends. CDR3 nucleotides: TGTGCCTGGACGGGACAAGGTGCCCCTACCTACGAGCAGTACTTC. Translated: CAWTGQGAPTYEQYF.

This clonotype has a count of ten or more. The chain recombines TRBV12-3 or TRBV12-4 with TRBJ2-5; possible D gene TRBD2, 6 bases. The ends were cut back, 2 bases at V and 5 bases at J, with 12 bases in the middle. The CDR3 sequence is 14 residues long. The CDR3 protein is CASSLTAEGETQYF. CDR3 in DNA: TGTGCCAGCAGTTTAACGGCGGAGGGGGAGACCCAGTACTTC.